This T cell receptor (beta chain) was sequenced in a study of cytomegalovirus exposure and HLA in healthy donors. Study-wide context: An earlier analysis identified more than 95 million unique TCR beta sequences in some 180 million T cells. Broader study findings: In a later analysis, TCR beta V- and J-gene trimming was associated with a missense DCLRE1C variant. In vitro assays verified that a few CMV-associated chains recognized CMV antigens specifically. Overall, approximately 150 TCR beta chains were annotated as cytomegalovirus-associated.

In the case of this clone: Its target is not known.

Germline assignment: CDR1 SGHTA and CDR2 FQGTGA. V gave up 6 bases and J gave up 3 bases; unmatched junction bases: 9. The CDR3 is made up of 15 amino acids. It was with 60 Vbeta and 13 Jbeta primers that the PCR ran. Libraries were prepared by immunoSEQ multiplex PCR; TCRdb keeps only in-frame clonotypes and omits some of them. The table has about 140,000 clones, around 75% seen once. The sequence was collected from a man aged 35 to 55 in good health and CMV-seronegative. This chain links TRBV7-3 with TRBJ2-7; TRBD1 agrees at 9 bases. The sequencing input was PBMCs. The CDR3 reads CASRFPGTGIYEQYF. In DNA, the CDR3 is TGTGCCAGCAGGTTCCCCGGGACAGGGATCTACGAGCAGTACTTC.